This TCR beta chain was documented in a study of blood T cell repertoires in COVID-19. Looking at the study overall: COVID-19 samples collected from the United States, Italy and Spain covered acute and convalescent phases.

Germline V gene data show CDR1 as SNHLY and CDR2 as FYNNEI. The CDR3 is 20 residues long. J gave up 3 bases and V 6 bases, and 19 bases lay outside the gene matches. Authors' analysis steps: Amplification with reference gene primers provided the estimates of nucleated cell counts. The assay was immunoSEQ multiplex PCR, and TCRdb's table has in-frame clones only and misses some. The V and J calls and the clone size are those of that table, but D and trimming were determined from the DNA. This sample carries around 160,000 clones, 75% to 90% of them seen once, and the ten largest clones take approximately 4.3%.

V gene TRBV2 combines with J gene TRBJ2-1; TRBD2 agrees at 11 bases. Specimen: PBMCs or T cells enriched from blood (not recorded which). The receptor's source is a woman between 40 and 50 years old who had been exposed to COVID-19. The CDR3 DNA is TGTGCCAGCAGACTTGGACTAGCGGGCTTAACTCCCCTTCACTACAATGAGCAGTTCTTC. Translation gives CASRLGLAGLTPLHYNEQFF.